This note documents a single T cell receptor beta chain sequence. The CDR3 length is 15 residues. The germline V gene has CDR1 SNHLY and CDR2 FYNNEI. V lost 6 bases, J lost 3 bases, and 12 bases lay in between. This sample is part of a study of blood T cell repertoires in COVID-19. Study summary: Sources were T cells, B-cell-depleted T cells, or PBMCs; the material itself was cDNA or gDNA.

Authors' methods: How many nucleated cells were present was estimated from reference gene primer amplification. Profiled with immunoSEQ multiplex PCR; TCRdb holds only in-frame clones, not every one. From that table come the V and J calls and clone size; the DNA was used to work out D and trimming. The top ten clones hold around 4.8% of a sample with approximately 300,000 clones, approximately 88% of them seen once. Participants' reported clinical history set cohort assignment. This TCR was sampled from a man between 60 and 70 years old who had recovered from COVID-19. This chain joins TRBV2 and TRBJ2-6, with D maybe TRBD1 (6 bases). The material sequenced was PBMCs or T cells enriched from blood (not recorded which). The CDR3 here is CASRYRVGGANVLTF. Written as DNA, the CDR3 is TGTGCCAGCAGGTACAGGGTCGGTGGGGCCAACGTCCTGACTTTC.